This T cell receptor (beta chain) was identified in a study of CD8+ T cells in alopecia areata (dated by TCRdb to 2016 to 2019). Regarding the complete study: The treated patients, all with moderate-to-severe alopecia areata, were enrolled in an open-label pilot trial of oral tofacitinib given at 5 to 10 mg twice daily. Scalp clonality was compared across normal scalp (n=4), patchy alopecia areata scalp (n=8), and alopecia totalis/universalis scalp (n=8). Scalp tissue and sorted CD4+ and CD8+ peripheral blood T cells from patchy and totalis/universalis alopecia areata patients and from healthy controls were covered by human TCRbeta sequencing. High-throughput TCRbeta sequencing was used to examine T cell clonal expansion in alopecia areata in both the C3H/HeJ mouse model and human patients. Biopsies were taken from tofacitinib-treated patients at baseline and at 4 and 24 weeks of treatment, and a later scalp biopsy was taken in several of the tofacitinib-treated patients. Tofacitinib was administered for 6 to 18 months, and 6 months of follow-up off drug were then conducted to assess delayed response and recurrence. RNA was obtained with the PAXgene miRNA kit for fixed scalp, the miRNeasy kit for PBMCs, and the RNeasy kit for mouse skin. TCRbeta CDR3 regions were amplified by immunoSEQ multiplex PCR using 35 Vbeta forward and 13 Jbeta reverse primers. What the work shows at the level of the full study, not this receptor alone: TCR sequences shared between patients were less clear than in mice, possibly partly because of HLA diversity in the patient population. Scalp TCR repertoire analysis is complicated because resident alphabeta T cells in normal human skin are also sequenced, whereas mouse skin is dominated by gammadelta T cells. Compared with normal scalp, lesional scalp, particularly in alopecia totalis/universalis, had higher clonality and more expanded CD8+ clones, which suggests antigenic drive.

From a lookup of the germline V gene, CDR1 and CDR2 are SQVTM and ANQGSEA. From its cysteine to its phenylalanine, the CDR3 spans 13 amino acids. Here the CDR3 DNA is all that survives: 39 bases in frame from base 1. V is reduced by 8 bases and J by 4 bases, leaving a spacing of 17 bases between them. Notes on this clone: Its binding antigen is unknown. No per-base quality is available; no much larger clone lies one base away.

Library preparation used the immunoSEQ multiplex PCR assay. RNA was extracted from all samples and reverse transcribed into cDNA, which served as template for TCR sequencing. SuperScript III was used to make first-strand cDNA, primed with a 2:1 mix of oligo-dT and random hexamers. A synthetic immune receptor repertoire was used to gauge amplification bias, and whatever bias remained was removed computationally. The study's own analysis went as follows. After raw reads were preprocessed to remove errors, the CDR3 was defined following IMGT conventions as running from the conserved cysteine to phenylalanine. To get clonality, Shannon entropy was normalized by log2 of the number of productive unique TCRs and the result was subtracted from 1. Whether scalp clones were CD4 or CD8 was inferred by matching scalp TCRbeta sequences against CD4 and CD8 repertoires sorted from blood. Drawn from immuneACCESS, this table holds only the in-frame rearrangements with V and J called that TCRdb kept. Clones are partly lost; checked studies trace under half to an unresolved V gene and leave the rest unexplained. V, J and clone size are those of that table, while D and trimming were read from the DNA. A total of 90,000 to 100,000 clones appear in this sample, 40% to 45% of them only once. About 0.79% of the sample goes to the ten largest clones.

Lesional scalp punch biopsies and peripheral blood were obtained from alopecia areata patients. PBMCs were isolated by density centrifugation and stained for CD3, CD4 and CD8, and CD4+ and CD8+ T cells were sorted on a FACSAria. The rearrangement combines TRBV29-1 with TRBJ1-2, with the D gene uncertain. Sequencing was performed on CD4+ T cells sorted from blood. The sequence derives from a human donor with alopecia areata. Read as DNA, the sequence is TGCAGCATATACTCACAGCCACCCTATGGCTACACCTTC. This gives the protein CSIYSQPPYGYTF.